The 29 T cell receptor beta chains below were found in one sample sequenced in a study of blood T cell repertoires in COVID-19. Sequencing was performed with immunoSEQ multiplex PCR; in TCRdb, only in-frame clones are kept and a portion is missing. Of 250,000 or so clones in the sample, 88% were seen once. The sequenced sample consisted of PBMCs or T cells enriched from blood (not recorded which). These receptors were taken from a woman aged 40-49 years who had been exposed to COVID-19.

The chain uses TRBV6-5 and TRBJ1-6, with a weak D call TRBD1 (5 bases). CDR3 length equals 13 residues. Deletions cut 7 bases from V and 6 bases from J, with 10 bases between. CDR1 MNHEY and CDR2 SVGAGI come from the germline V gene. CDR3 sequence (DNA): TGTGCCAGCATTCTGACAGCTAATTCACCCCTCCACTTT. This sequence encodes CASILTANSPLHF.

CDR3 loop: CASSLVDRGGSAEAFF. The CDR3 DNA sequence: TGTGCCAGCAGCTTAGTGGACAGGGGCGGGAGCGCTGAAGCTTTCTTT. V gene TRBV7-8 combines with J gene TRBJ1-1; 9 nucleotides align to TRBD1. The CDR3 has 16 amino acids. Germline lookup yields CDR1 SGHVS and CDR2 FQNEAQ. The V segment lost 1 base and the J segment 6 bases; nucleotides outside the gene matches: 9. The variable domain in full, with the rest retrieved from reference TRBV7-8 and TRBJ1-1, is GAGVSQSPRYKVAKRGQDVALRCDPISGHVSLFWYQQALGQGPEFLTYFQNEAQLDKSGLPSDRFFAERPEGSVSTLKIQRTQQEDSAVYLCASSLVDRGGSAEAFFGQGTRLTVV.

The V call is TRBV24-1, the J call TRBJ1-5; 7 bases agree with TRBD1. The ends lost 5 bases at V and 1 base at J; junction bases unmatched: 10. The CDR3 loop spans 17 amino acids. Per the germline V gene, CDR1 is KGHDR and CDR2 is SFDVKD. The CDR3 loop is CATSAARTGKSNQPQHF. CDR3 coding DNA: TGTGCCACCAGTGCCGCTCGGACAGGAAAAAGCAATCAGCCCCAGCATTTT.

This chain uses TRBV21-1 with TRBJ1-4. TRBV21-1 is a pseudogene. CDR3 length: 14 residues. CDR3 sequence: CASSKRRVGEKLFF. The CDR3 region has the DNA TGTGCCAGCAGCAAGAGGCGGGTTGGCGAAAAACTGTTTTTT.

CDR3 DNA sequence: TGTGCCACCAGTGATTTGAGGACAGGGCATGCAGATACGCAGTATTTT. It translates to CATSDLRTGHADTQYF. The chain has TRBV24-1 and TRBJ2-3; 8 positions match TRBD1. CDR1 KGHDR and CDR2 SFDVKD come from the germline V gene. Unmatched junction bases numbered 5, after V lost 0 bases and J lost 4 bases. CDR3 length: 16 amino acids.

The chain has TRBV24-1 and TRBJ2-3; D might be TRBD1 (5 bases). CDR1 and CDR2 from the germline V gene are KGHDR and SFDVKD. This CDR3 region has 16 residues. V lost 3 bases and J lost 1, with 13 bases in between. CDR3 residues: CATSDTLGVGTDTQYF. The CDR3 DNA reads TGTGCCACCAGTGATACTTTAGGGGTCGGCACAGATACGCAGTATTTT.

This chain joins TRBV18 and TRBJ1-3, with 7 bases fitting TRBD1. V was clipped by 6 bases and J by 0 bases; unmatched bases: 14. CDR1 is KGHSH, CDR2 LQKENI, per germline. CDR3 length equals 18 residues. The CDR3 DNA reads TGTGCCAGCTCGGTTACGGCCAGGGGGACGAGCTCTGGAAACACCATATATTTT. This gives the protein CASSVTARGTSSGNTIYF.

The chain is built from TRBV2 and TRBJ2-7, with 14 nucleotides matching TRBD2. The CDR3 extends over 13 amino acids. Trimming at V came to 8 bases and at J to 4 bases, leaving 1 base not matched to a gene. The germline CDR1 and CDR2 sequences are SNHLY and FYNNEI. The CDR3 reads CASGTSGGYEQYF. The CDR3 DNA reads TGTGCCAGCGGGACTAGCGGGGGTTACGAGCAGTACTTC. Together with reference TRBV2 and TRBJ2-7, the CDR3 gives the full variable domain: EPEVTQTPSHQVTQMGQEVILRCVPISNHLYFYWYRQILGQKVEFLVSFYNNEISEKSEIFDDQFSVERPDGSNFTLKIRSTKLEDSAMYFCASGTSGGYEQYFGPGTRLTVT.

V is TRBV28 and J is TRBJ2-7; TRBD1 matches 12 bases. Germline V gives CDR1 MDHEN, CDR2 SYDVKM. The CDR3 loop spans 15 amino acids. The V and J ends lost 5 bases and 5 bases, in that order; junction bases with no gene match: 7. The CDR3 region has the DNA TGTGCCAGCAGTGATTCGGGACAGGGGGCCAACGAGCAGTACGTC. This codes for CASSDSGQGANEQYV.

This clone was detected once. V is TRBV6-2 or TRBV6-3 and J is TRBJ2-4; TRBD1 agrees at 7 bases. V gave up 2 bases and J gave up 0 bases; unmatched junction bases: 10. The CDR3 runs to 18 residues. Germline loops: CDR1 MNHEY, CDR2 SVGEGT. The CDR3 is CASSYPPDRALAKNIQYF. In DNA form, the CDR3 reads TGTGCCAGCAGTTACCCCCCCGACAGGGCCCTAGCCAAAAACATTCAGTACTTC.

V is TRBV9 and J is TRBJ2-3, with TRBD2 identical over 10 bases. V lost 2 bases to trimming and J lost 4 bases; unmatched junction nucleotides: 7. Germline V gives CDR1 SGDLS, CDR2 YYNGEE. The CDR3 sequence is 16 residues long. The CDR3 reads CASSVPSGGYADTQYF. As DNA, the CDR3 is TGTGCCAGCAGCGTTCCTAGCGGGGGTTATGCAGATACGCAGTATTTT.

This clone showed up just a few times. This chain joins TRBV5-4 and TRBJ1-1; D may be TRBD1 (5 bases). Trimming took off 4 bases at V and 7 bases at J, with 14 bases between the two ends. There are 13 residues in the CDR3. Germline CDR1 is SGHNT and CDR2 is YYREEE (reference sequence). DNA for the CDR3: TGTGCCAGCAGCGGGGGGACCGCCATTGAAGCTTTCTTT. It yields the protein CASSGGTAIEAFF. Supplemented by reference TRBV5-4 and TRBJ1-1, the full variable domain reads ETGVTQSPTHLIKTRGQQVTLRCSSQSGHNTVSWYQQALGQGPQFIFQYYREEENGRGNFPPRFSGLQFPNYSSELNVNALELDDSALYLCASSGGTAIEAFFGQGTRLTVV.

V and J are TRBV27 and TRBJ1-4; TRBD1 matches 7 bases. Germline CDR1 reads MNHEY; CDR2 reads SMNVEV (reference sequence). This CDR3 contains 15 residues. The ends lost 3 bases at V and 7 bases at J; junction bases unmatched: 8. CDR3 nucleotides: TGTGCCAGCAGTTTGACAGGGACGCAGTCTGAAAAACTGTTTTTT. It specifies CASSLTGTQSEKLFF.

The V and J genes are TRBV2 and TRBJ1-5; TRBD1 agrees at 7 bases. The CDR3 consists of 13 residues. CDR1 and CDR2 from the germline V gene are SNHLY and FYNNEI. V gave up 7 bases and J gave up 3 bases; unmatched junction bases: 3. The CDR3 is CASKGQLNQPQHF. In nucleotides, the CDR3 is TGTGCCAGCAAGGGACAGCTCAATCAGCCCCAGCATTTT.

This rearrangement joins TRBV9 to TRBJ2-1; D might be TRBD1 (6 bases). The V end lost 3 bases, the J end lost 5 bases, and 18 bases lay between the germline ends. This CDR3 contains 16 residues. The germline V gene has CDR1 SGDLS and CDR2 YYNGEE. DNA for the CDR3: TGTGCCAGCAGCGAGGGAACAGGGTTAGGGAACAATGAGCAGTTCTTC. The encoded protein is CASSEGTGLGNNEQFF. Drawing the rest from reference TRBV9 and TRBJ2-1, the complete variable domain is DSGVTQTPKHLITATGQRVTLRCSPRSGDLSVYWYQQSLDQGLQFLIQYYNGEERAKGNILERFSAQQFPDLHSELNLSSLELGDSALYFCASSEGTGLGNNEQFFGPGTRLTVL.

The V and J genes are TRBV28 and TRBJ1-4, with 10 bases fitting TRBD1. The CDR3 totals 13 residues. Trimming took 5 bases from V and 11 from J; bases not matched to a gene: 5. CDR1 MDHEN and CDR2 SYDVKM come from the germline V gene. CDR3 sequence: CASSRDRGSKLFF. CDR3 nucleotide sequence: TGTGCCAGCAGTCGGGACAGGGGATCGAAACTGTTTTTT.

This clone has only a few counts. The CDR3 protein is CASSYSGQGKEAFF. CDR3 bases: TGTGCCAGCAGTTACTCGGGCCAGGGTAAAGAAGCTTTCTTT. The chain joins TRBV6-5 to TRBJ1-1, with a weak D call TRBD1 (5 bases). CDR1 is MNHEY and CDR2 is SVGAGI in the germline V gene. Trimming cost V 0 bases and J 8 bases, with 13 bases left between them. The CDR3 length is 14 residues.

CDR3 DNA sequence: TGTGCCAGCAAGCGGTGGGGGCCAGGAAATGAGCAGTTCTTC. Its translation: CASKRWGPGNEQFF. V gene TRBV7-2 combines with J gene TRBJ2-1; D may be TRBD1 (6 bases). The germline gives CDR1 SGHTA, CDR2 FQGNSA. The CDR3 runs to 14 residues. V was cut by 7 bases and J by 7 bases, with 17 bases left in between.

The V call is TRBV7-2, the J call TRBJ2-7; tentatively, D is TRBD1 (5 bases). V dropped 5 bases and J dropped 2 bases, with 16 bases sitting between them. CDR3 length: 15 residues. CDR1 and CDR2 from the germline V gene are SGHTA and FQGNSA. The CDR3, as DNA: TGTGCCAGCAGCCTTTCCCCGACAGATACCTACGAGCAGTACTTC. Its protein is CASSLSPTDTYEQYF.

This clone was picked up a small number of times. V is TRBV7-6 and J is TRBJ1-5; no clear D gene. The V and J ends lost 0 bases and 15 bases respectively, with 15 bases between them. CDR3 length: 13 amino acids. Per the germline V gene, CDR1 is SGHVS and CDR2 is FNYEAQ. In nucleotides, the CDR3 is TGTGCCAGCAGCTTAGCGCTGTGGGCAGAACTGCATTTT. Translated, it gives CASSLALWAELHF.

The V call is TRBV18, the J call TRBJ2-7; 10 bases align to TRBD2. Germline lookup yields CDR1 KGHSH and CDR2 LQKENI. The CDR3 is made up of 18 amino acids. V lost 3 bases to trimming and J lost 1 base; unmatched junction nucleotides: 12. CDR3 nucleotides: TGTGCCAGCTCACCGCGGCTAGCGGGAGTCGGGTTTTCCTACGAGCAGTACGTC. Its translation is CASSPRLAGVGFSYEQYV.

CDR3: CASSSRGGYSPLHF. The CDR3 DNA reads as TGTGCCAGCAGCAGTAGGGGGGGGTACTCACCCCTCCACTTT. The chain is built from TRBV9 and TRBJ1-6, with a weak D call TRBD1 (6 bases). Germline CDR1 is SGDLS and CDR2 is YYNGEE. The germline V and J ends were trimmed by 4 bases and 10 bases, with 15 bases remaining between them. CDR3 length: 14 residues.

This CDR3 is CASSQGPTGRLVNEQFF. CDR3 nucleotide sequence: TGTGCCAGCAGCCAAGGCCCTACAGGTAGGCTTGTGAATGAGCAGTTCTTC. The rearrangement uses TRBV3-1 (or the pseudogene TRBV3-2) and TRBJ2-1; TRBD1 is a possible D gene (5 bases). CDR1 is LGHDT, CDR2 YNNKEL, per germline (reference sequence). This CDR3 has 17 amino acids. The V end was cut by 1 base, the J end by 7 bases, with 20 bases between.

The chain employs TRBV4-3 and TRBJ1-5; D is unresolved. Trimming cost V 0 bases and J 2 bases, with 8 bases left between them. Germline V CDR1 and CDR2: LGHNA, YSLEER. The CDR3 spans 15 residues. CDR3 nucleotides: TGCGCCAGCAGCCAAGATTGGGAGGGCAATCAGCCCCAGCATTTT. Its translation: CASSQDWEGNQPQHF.

This clone was counted at least ten times. The V gene is TRBV7-2, the J gene TRBJ1-6; 8 bases fit TRBD1. This CDR3 has 15 amino acids. With V trimmed by 1 base and J by 7 bases, 3 bases remained unmatched. CDR1 and CDR2 (germline): SGHTA, FQGNSA. In nucleotides, the CDR3 is TGTGCCAGCAGCTTAGATCAGGGGGCCAATTCACCCCTCCACTTT. This translates into CASSLDQGANSPLHF.

CDR3 sequence reads: CASSLSREAFF. DNA of the CDR3: TGTGCCAGCAGTTTAAGCCGAGAAGCTTTCTTT. V and J are TRBV28 and TRBJ1-1; D is uncertain. V gave up 2 bases and J gave up 8 bases, with 6 bases separating them. The germline V gene has CDR1 MDHEN and CDR2 SYDVKM. This CDR3 has 11 residues.

CDR3 nucleotides: TGTGCCTGGAGTGCCGGGACAGCCTACAATGAGCAGTTCTTC. The encoded protein is CAWSAGTAYNEQFF. The chain couples TRBV30 to TRBJ2-1, with TRBD1 identical over 7 bases. The V and J ends lost 1 base and 2 bases, in that order; junction bases with no gene match: 2. Germline assignment: CDR1 GTSNPN and CDR2 SVGIG (reference sequence). The CDR3 has 14 amino acids.

The chain links TRBV28 to TRBJ1-1; tentatively, D is TRBD1 (5 bases). V lost 4 bases, J lost 10 bases, and 13 bases lay in between. The CDR3 sequence is 12 residues long. CDR1 is MDHEN and CDR2 is SYDVKM in the germline V gene. The CDR3 region is CASSSRTHGAFF. CDR3 nucleotide sequence: TGTGCCAGCAGTTCCCGGACACACGGAGCTTTCTTT. Full variable domain (missing parts from reference TRBV28 and TRBJ1-1): DVKVTQSSRYLVKRTGEKVFLECVQDMDHENMFWYRQDPGLGLRLIYFSYDVKMKEKGDIPEGYSVSREKKERFSLILESASTNQTSMYLCASSSRTHGAFFGQGTRLTVV.

The chain has TRBV18 and TRBJ2-2; D is possibly TRBD2 (5 bases). V gave up 0 bases and J gave up 4 bases, with 6 bases separating them. The CDR3 spans 14 residues. The germline CDR1 and CDR2 sequences are KGHSH and LQKENI. The CDR3 DNA follows: TGTGCCAGCTCACCACCGGCGGGCACCGGGGAGCTGTTTTTT. Protein sequence: CASSPPAGTGELFF.